This is a list of T cell receptor beta chains from one sample in a study of monozygotic twins with inflammatory bowel disease. TCRdb re-called the 5' RACE reads and shows each CDR3 protein once, DNA omitted. The ten top clones account for roughly 2.3%, within a sample of about 160,000 distinct CDR3 sequences. The material sequenced was blood. The receptor source for this set is a human donor with ulcerative colitis or Crohn's disease, or a healthy co-twin of an affected twin (not recorded which). Both conserved end residues are part of each CDR3. The order of the fields is V gene, J gene, CDR3 protein.

V: TRBV7-2
J: TRBJ2-1
CDR3: CASSSKTGNNEQFF

V: TRBV20-1
J: TRBJ2-4
CDR3: CSARLAGMDIQYF

V: TRBV7-2
J: TRBJ1-5
CDR3: CASSLVGTGNQPQHF

V: TRBV5-1
J: TRBJ2-7
CDR3: CASSLETGESPGSYEQYF

V: TRBV9
J: TRBJ1-1
CDR3: CASSPEGGPYTEAFF

V: TRBV5-6
J: TRBJ2-1
CDR3: CASSLQGVYNEQFF

V: TRBV11-3
J: TRBJ2-7
CDR3: CASRDYYSGEQYF

V: TRBV7-2
J: TRBJ1-1
CDR3: CASSLNVANTEAFF

V: TRBV3-1
J: TRBJ1-5
CDR3: CASSQGNPNNQPQHF

V: TRBV27
J: TRBJ2-7
CDR3: CASYPGQTYEQYF

V: TRBV6-2/TRBV6-3
J: TRBJ2-1
CDR3: CASSYPRAEQFF

V: TRBV5-1
J: TRBJ2-7
CDR3: CASSFLVGASYEQYF

V: TRBV11-2
J: TRBJ1-3
CDR3: CASSWDTATSSGNTIYF

V: TRBV30
J: TRBJ2-1
CDR3: CAWSVQGPGNEQFF

V: TRBV5-1
J: TRBJ2-3
CDR3: CASSFTGKITDTQYF

V: TRBV6-4
J: TRBJ2-1
CDR3: CASSIGGPSEQFF

V: TRBV7-8
J: TRBJ1-1
CDR3: CASSLTGIMNTEAFF

V: TRBV20-1
J: TRBJ2-1
CDR3: CSAPSGWYNEQFF

V: TRBV15
J: TRBJ2-1
CDR3: CATSRTTVEQFF

V: TRBV29-1
J: TRBJ2-7
CDR3: CSVEVRGLAGSYEQYF

V: TRBV7-2
J: TRBJ1-6
CDR3: CASSLERSPLHF

V: TRBV9
J: TRBJ2-2
CDR3: CASSQARFVGELFF

V: TRBV9
J: TRBJ2-5
CDR3: CASSPLDSGRSLETQYF

V: TRBV30
J: TRBJ2-3
CDR3: CAWSVGRAFTDTQYF

V: TRBV2
J: TRBJ2-1
CDR3: CASTPGLVYNEQFF

V: TRBV12-3/TRBV12-4
J: TRBJ2-3
CDR3: CASRPSHRDRTDTQYF

V: TRBV7-9
J: TRBJ2-1
CDR3: CASSLQGASYNEQFF

V: TRBV5-6
J: TRBJ1-4
CDR3: CASSPDSESEKLFF

V: TRBV7-2
J: TRBJ2-2
CDR3: CATSIGELTGELFF

V: TRBV6-5
J: TRBJ2-3
CDR3: CASSYPHKRQGDTDTQYF

V: TRBV11-2
J: TRBJ2-2
CDR3: CASRPSGGNTGELFF

V: TRBV2
J: TRBJ2-1
CDR3: CASNGEYNEQFF

V: TRBV14
J: TRBJ2-4
CDR3: CASSPKGGFANIQYF

V: TRBV14
J: TRBJ1-2
CDR3: CASSRTQGGGYTF

V: TRBV15
J: TRBJ1-5
CDR3: CATSRARSVNQPQHF

V: TRBV20-1
J: TRBJ2-1
CDR3: CSARGVSGVNEQFF

V: TRBV7-2
J: TRBJ1-1
CDR3: CASSSHGVHEAFF

V: TRBV19
J: TRBJ1-1
CDR3: CASSIQTVNTEAFF

V: TRBV27
J: TRBJ2-1
CDR3: CASSLQQEVEQFF

V: TRBV7-3
J: TRBJ2-3
CDR3: CASSQGVTSTDTQYF

V: TRBV28
J: TRBJ2-7
CDR3: CASSSWTGENEQYF

V: TRBV20-1
J: TRBJ2-1
CDR3: CSARDRSGRNEQFF

V: TRBV20-1
J: TRBJ2-7
CDR3: CSALLAVLSYEQYF

V: TRBV20-1
J: TRBJ2-3
CDR3: CSARDWRGGSDTQYF

V: TRBV5-5
J: TRBJ1-6
CDR3: CASSTEGDASPLHF

V: TRBV24-1
J: TRBJ2-1
CDR3: CATSGTDRASYNEQFF

V: TRBV5-1
J: TRBJ1-5
CDR3: CASSDGGNQPQHF

V: TRBV7-3
J: TRBJ2-2
CDR3: CASSSGQGNTGELFF

V: TRBV20-1
J: TRBJ2-5
CDR3: CSARATQGGTQYF

V: TRBV20-1
J: TRBJ1-2
CDR3: CRAGQGGGYTF

V: TRBV7-2
J: TRBJ1-3
CDR3: CASSLMAHSGNTIYF